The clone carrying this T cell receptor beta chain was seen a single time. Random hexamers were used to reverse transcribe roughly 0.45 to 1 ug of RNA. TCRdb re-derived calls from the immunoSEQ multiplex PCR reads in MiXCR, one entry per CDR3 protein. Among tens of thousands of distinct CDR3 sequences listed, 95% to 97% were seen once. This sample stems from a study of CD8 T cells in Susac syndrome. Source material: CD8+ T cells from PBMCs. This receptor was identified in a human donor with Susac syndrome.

CDR3 protein: CASSFGAHEQYF. Written as DNA, the CDR3 is TGTGCCAGCAGCTTTGGGGCACACGAGCAGTACTTC. V gene TRBV6-2 or TRBV6-3 combines with J gene TRBJ2-7, with D tentatively TRBD1 (5 bases). The germline gives CDR1 MNHEY, CDR2 SVGEGT. The CDR3 contains 12 residues. V was pared by 6 bases and J by 5 bases, with 11 bases between.